This section outlines one TCR beta chain sequence together with its context. What it binds is unknown. Germline V CDR1 and CDR2: LGHDT, YNNKEL (reference sequence). The CDR3 extends over 15 amino acids. Trimming removed 6 bases from V and 0 bases from J, with 14 bases in between. The sample originates from a study of T cell responses to AZD1222 COVID-19 vaccine. Findings of the study overall: Without day 14 samples, only post-peak T cell repertoires were studied. Donors, mostly white British, included more females; clonal diversity was possibly underestimated.

Clones were read by immunoSEQ multiplex PCR, and TCRdb kept only the in-frame ones, dropping some. Of 140,000 to 150,000 clones listed, roughly nine tenths are singletons. The source of this sequence is an adult who received the AZD1222 COVID-19 vaccine. This sample comprised peripheral blood, obtained 28 days after the second AZD1222 dose. This rearrangement joins TRBV3-1 (or the pseudogene TRBV3-2) to TRBJ1-1; D ambiguous. The CDR3, as DNA: TGTGCCAGCAGGGGAGCCTACCCTCTGAACACTGAAGCTTTCTTT. Translated: CASRGAYPLNTEAFF.